A single sample is the source of the 6 T cell receptor beta chains below, sequenced in a study of cytomegalovirus exposure and HLA in healthy donors. Some clones are missing from TCRdb's copy, which holds only in-frame ones; the method was immunoSEQ multiplex PCR. The table records tens of thousands of clones, almost 97% of them present only once. The sample taken for sequencing was PBMCs. The receptors here all came from a man aged 18 to 29 in good health and CMV-seropositive.

The chain recombines TRBV25-1 with TRBJ1-2, with D tentatively TRBD1 (6 bases). Germline CDR1 reads MGHDK; CDR2 reads SYGVNS. The CDR3 length is 12 residues. The V end was cut by 6 bases, the J end by 2 bases, with 7 bases between. Written as DNA, the CDR3 is TGTGCCAGCAGCCAGGGGAACTATGGCTACACCTTC. It encodes CASSQGNYGYTF.

This clone was recorded only once. This sequence joins TRBV27 and TRBJ2-4, with 11 positions matching TRBD1. CDR1 and CDR2 from the germline V gene are MNHEY and SMNVEV (reference sequence). The CDR3 has 15 amino acids. V lost 3 bases, J lost 7 bases, and 5 bases stayed unmatched. The CDR3 spells CASSFPGQGANIQYF. The CDR3 DNA reads TGTGCCAGCAGTTTCCCCGGACAGGGGGCTAACATTCAGTACTTC.

With respect to this clone: The identical CDR3 is also encoded by other nucleotide sequences in the sample. The V and J genes are TRBV28 and TRBJ2-7; D perhaps matches TRBD1 (6 bases). CDR3 length equals 15 residues. With 5 bases removed from V and 0 bases from J, the gap between germline ends came to 14 bases. From germline, CDR1 is MDHEN and CDR2 SYDVKM. The CDR3 coding sequence is TGTGCCAGCAGTCCCGTGGACAGAGACTCCTACGAGCAGTACTTC. Residues: CASSPVDRDSYEQYF.

The V call is TRBV10-1, the J call TRBJ1-3; D remains ambiguous. This CDR3 is built from 12 residues. Germline CDR1 is WNHNN and CDR2 is SYGVQD (reference sequence). V was shortened by 7 bases and J by 3 bases, with 7 bases between the two germline ends. As DNA, the CDR3 is TGCGCCAGCACCTCGAGTGGAAACACCATATATTTT. Protein sequence: CASTSSGNTIYF.

The chain employs TRBV2 and TRBJ2-3; 9 bases line up with TRBD1. The CDR3 spans 14 residues. The V gene end was trimmed by 6 bases and the J gene end by 3 bases; junction bases not matched to a gene: 4. Germline V gives CDR1 SNHLY, CDR2 FYNNEI. The CDR3 is CASSPGTGTDTQYF. CDR3 nucleotide sequence: TGTGCCAGCAGCCCAGGGACAGGGACAGATACGCAGTATTTT.

This clone was counted once. One end of the junction varies from germline; a read error may be responsible. J is TRBJ1-3 and V is TRBV29-1, with TRBD1 matching 7 bases. The CDR3 contains 13 residues. Germline CDR1 reads SQVTM; CDR2 reads ANQGSEA. In nucleotides, the CDR3 is TGCGGCGTGCGAAGGACAGGAGGAAACACCATATATTTT. The encoded protein is CGVRRTGGNTIYF. The whole variable domain, remainder taken from reference TRBV29-1 and TRBJ1-3, is SAVISQKPSRDICQRGTSLTIQCQVDSQVTMMFWYRQQPGQSLTLIATANQGSEATYESGFVIDKFPISRPNLTFSTLTVSNMSPEDSSIYLCGVRRTGGNTIYFGEGSWLTVV.